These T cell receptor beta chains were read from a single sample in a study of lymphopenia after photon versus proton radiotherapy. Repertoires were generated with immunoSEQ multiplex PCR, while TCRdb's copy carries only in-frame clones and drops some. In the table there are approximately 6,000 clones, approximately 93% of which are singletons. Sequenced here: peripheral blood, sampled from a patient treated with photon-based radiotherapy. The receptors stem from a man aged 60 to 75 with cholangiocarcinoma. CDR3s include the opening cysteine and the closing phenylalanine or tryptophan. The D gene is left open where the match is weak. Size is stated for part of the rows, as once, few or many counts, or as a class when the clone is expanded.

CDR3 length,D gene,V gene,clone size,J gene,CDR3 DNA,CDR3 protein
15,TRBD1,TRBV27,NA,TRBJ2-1,TGTGCCAGCAGTCTAACCGGGACAGGGTACAATGAGCAGTTCTTC,CASSLTGTGYNEQFF
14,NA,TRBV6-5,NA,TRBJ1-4,TGTGCCAGCAGTTACTCGGGGTACAGAGAAAAACTGTTTTTT,CASSYSGYREKLFF
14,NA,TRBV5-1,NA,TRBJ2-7,TGCGCCAGCAGCTTGGCCACTGACTCCTACGAGCAGTACTTC,CASSLATDSYEQYF
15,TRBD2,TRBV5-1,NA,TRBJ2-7,TGCGCCAGCAGCTTGGTGGCTAGCGGGGACTACGAGCAGTACTTC,CASSLVASGDYEQYF
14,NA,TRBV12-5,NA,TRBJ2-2,TGTGCTAGTGTACACCAGGGGAACACCGGGGAGCTGTTTTTT,CASVHQGNTGELFF
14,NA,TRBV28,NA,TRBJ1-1,TGTGCCAGCAGTTTAGGTTCGTTGAACACTGAAGCTTTCTTT,CASSLGSLNTEAFF
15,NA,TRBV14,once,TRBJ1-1,TGTGCCAGCAGCCAAGCCCTGACAGGGAACACTGAAGCTTTCTTT,CASSQALTGNTEAFF
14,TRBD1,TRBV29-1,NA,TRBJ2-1,TGCAGCGTTGAAGAAAGGGACAGGTACAATGAGCAGTTCTTC,CSVEERDRYNEQFF
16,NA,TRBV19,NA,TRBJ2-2,TGTGCCTCACTAGGGGGAGCGGCTACGAACACCGGGGAGCTGTTTTTT,CASLGGAATNTGELFF
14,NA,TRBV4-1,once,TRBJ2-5,TGCGCCAGCAGCCAAGGCGTCCTTGGCGAGACCCAGTACTTC,CASSQGVLGETQYF
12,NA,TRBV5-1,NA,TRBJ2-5,TGCGCCAGCAGCCTAGGGGCGGAGACCCAGTACTTC,CASSLGAETQYF
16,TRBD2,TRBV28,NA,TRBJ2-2,TGTGCCAGCAGTCCTAGACTAGCGGGAAACACCGGGGAGCTGTTTTTT,CASSPRLAGNTGELFF
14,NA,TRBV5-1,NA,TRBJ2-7,TGCGCCAGCAGCTTGGGGGGTTACACCTACGAGCAGTACTTC,CASSLGGYTYEQYF
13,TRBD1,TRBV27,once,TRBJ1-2,TGTGCCAGCAGGCCGACAGGGGGCTATGGCTACACCTTC,CASRPTGGYGYTF
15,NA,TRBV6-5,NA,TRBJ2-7,TGTGCCAGCAAACGAGCGGGCGCTTCTTCGTCCGAGCAGTACTTC,CASKRAGASSSEQYF
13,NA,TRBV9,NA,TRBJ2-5,TGTGCCAGCAGCGTACAGGACGAAGAGACCCAGTACTTC,CASSVQDEETQYF
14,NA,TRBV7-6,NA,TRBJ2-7,TGTGCCAGCAGCACCGGGCCTCACCAAGGGGAGCAGTACTTC,CASSTGPHQGEQYF
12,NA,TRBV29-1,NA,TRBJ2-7,TGCAGCGTTGGGCCTCGGGGGGCGGAGCAGTACTTC,CSVGPRGAEQYF
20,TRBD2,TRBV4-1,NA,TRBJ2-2,TGCGCCAGCAGCCAAGTTTTTAAACTAGCGGGAGGGCTAAATACCGGGGAGCTGTTTTTT,CASSQVFKLAGGLNTGELFF
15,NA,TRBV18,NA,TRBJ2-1,TGTGCCAGCTCACCATCGGCAGCCTCCTACAATGAGCAGTTCTTC,CASSPSAASYNEQFF
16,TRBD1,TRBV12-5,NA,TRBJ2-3,TGTGCTAGTGCTAGATGGGGGGACAGGGGGACAGATACGCAGTATTTT,CASARWGDRGTDTQYF
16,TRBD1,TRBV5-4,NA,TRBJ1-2,TGTGCCAGCTGGGTCGGTGGGACAGCGAGCGGGGATGGCTACACCTTC,CASWVGGTASGDGYTF
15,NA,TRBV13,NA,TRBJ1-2,TGTGCCAGCAGCTTCAGACAGGCCAATAACTATGGCTACACCTTC,CASSFRQANNYGYTF
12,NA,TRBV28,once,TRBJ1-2,TGTGCCAGCAGCCAGGAGGCGAGTGGCTACACCTTC,CASSQEASGYTF
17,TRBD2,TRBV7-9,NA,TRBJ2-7,TGTGCCAGCAGCTTACCGGCGGGAGGGCCAGGATCCTACGAGCAGTACTTC,CASSLPAGGPGSYEQYF
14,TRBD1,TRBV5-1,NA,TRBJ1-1,TGCGCCAGCAGCTTGGCAGGGGGAGGCACTGAAGCTTTCTTT,CASSLAGGGTEAFF
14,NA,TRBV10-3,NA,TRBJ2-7,TGTGCCATCAGTGAGACTACAGGGAGCTACGAGCAGTACTTC,CAISETTGSYEQYF
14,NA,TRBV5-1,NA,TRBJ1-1,TGCGCCAGCAGCTTTTTGATGAGTAACACTGAAGCTTTCTTT,CASSFLMSNTEAFF
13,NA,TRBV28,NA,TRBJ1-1,TGTGCCAGCAGTGGGGGTGGGAACACTGAAGCTTTCTTT,CASSGGGNTEAFF
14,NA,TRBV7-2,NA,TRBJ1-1,TGTGCCAGCAGCTTAGTAACGGTGAACACTGAAGCTTTCTTT,CASSLVTVNTEAFF
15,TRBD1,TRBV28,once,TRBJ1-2,TGTGCCAGCAGTTTGGGGGACAGGGGCCTCTATGGCTACACCTTC,CASSLGDRGLYGYTF
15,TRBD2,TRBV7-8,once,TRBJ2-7,TGTGCCAGCAGCTCCCCGGGACTAGCCATCCAAGAGCAGTACTTC,CASSSPGLAIQEQYF
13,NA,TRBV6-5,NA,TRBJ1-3,TGTGCCAGCAGGAAAAACTCTGGAAACACCATATATTTT,CASRKNSGNTIYF
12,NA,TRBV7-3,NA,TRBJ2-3,TGTGCCAGCAGCTCCCTCGGCGATACGCAGTATTTT,CASSSLGDTQYF
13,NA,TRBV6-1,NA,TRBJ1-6,TGTGCCAGCAGTGAAGGAGTAGCATCACCCCTCCACTTT,CASSEGVASPLHF
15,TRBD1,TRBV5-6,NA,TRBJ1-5,TGTGCCAGCAGGTTCTGGGGACAGAACAATCAGCCCCAGCATTTT,CASRFWGQNNQPQHF
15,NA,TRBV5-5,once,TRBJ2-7,TGTGCCAGCAGCTCAGCTTGGAGCGGCAGTTACGAGCAGTACTTC,CASSSAWSGSYEQYF
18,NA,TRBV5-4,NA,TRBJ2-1,TGTGCCAGCAGCTCGGAGATCTTTGGGATGGGGGTGTCCAATGAGCAGTTCTTC,CASSSEIFGMGVSNEQFF
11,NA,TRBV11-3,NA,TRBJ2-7,TGTGCCAGCAGCACCCTCTACGAGCAGTACTTC,CASSTLYEQYF
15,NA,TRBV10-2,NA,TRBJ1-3,TGCGCCAGCAGTGACCCGGGGAGCTCTGGAAACACCATATATTTT,CASSDPGSSGNTIYF
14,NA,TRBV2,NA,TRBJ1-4,TGTGCCAGCAGGGATGGGGGGACTAATGAAAAACTGTTTTTT,CASRDGGTNEKLFF
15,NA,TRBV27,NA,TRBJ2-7,TGTGCCAGCAGTGAGGGCAGGCGGAAATTTTACGAGCAGTACTTC,CASSEGRRKFYEQYF
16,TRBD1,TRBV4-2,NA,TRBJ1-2,TGTGCCAGCAGCCAAGACCCAGGGGGCGCGGTAGATGGCTACACCTTC,CASSQDPGGAVDGYTF
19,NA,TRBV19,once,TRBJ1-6,TGTGCCAGTAGAAGCCGAACAGGACAAGGGAGCTCCTATAATTCACCCCTCCACTTT,CASRSRTGQGSSYNSPLHF
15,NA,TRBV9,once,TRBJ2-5,TGTGCCAGCAGCGTAGCTGGGCGGCAACAAGAGACCCAGTACTTC,CASSVAGRQQETQYF
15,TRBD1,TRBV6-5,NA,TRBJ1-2,TGTGCCAGCAGACGGGGACAGGGTCCTTACTATGGCTACACCTTC,CASRRGQGPYYGYTF
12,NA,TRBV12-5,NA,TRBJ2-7,TGTGCTAGCGCTCCCGGTACCTACGAGCAGTACTTC,CASAPGTYEQYF
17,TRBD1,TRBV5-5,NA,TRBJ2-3,TGTGCCAGCAGCTCAAGAGAGGGGGCCGCAACCACAGATACGCAGTATTTT,CASSSREGAATTDTQYF
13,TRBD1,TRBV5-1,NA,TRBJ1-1,TGCGCCAGCAGCCCGACAGGGGATACTGAAGCTTTCTTT,CASSPTGDTEAFF
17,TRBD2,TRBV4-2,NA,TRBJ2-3,TGTGCCAGCAGCCAAGCCCGACCATTCGGGGGGACAGATACGCAGTATTTT,CASSQARPFGGTDTQYF
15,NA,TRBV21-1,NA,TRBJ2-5,TGTGCCAGCAGCAAAGCCCGGGAGAGCCAAGAGACCCAGTACTTC,CASSKARESQETQYF
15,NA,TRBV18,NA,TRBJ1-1,TGTGCCAGCTCGCCCGCAGGGCGGGCTAGCACTGAAGCTTTCTTT,CASSPAGRASTEAFF
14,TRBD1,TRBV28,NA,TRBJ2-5,TGTGCCGCCCAAACAGGGGACCCGAGAGAGACCCAGTACTTC,CAAQTGDPRETQYF
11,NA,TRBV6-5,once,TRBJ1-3,TGTGCCAGCAGAACTGGAAACACCATATATTTT,CASRTGNTIYF